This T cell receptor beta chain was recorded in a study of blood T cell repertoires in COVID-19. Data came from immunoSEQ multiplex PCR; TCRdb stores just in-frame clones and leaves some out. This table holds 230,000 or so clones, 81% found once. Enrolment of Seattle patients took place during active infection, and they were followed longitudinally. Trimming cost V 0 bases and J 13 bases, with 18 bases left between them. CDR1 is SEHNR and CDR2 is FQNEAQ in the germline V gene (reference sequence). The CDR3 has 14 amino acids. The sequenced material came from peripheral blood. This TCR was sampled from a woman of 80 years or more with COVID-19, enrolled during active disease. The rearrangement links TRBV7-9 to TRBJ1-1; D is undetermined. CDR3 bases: TGTGCCAGCAGCTTAGCGGGAGCATACCGGATCGATTTCTTT. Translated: CASSLAGAYRIDFF.